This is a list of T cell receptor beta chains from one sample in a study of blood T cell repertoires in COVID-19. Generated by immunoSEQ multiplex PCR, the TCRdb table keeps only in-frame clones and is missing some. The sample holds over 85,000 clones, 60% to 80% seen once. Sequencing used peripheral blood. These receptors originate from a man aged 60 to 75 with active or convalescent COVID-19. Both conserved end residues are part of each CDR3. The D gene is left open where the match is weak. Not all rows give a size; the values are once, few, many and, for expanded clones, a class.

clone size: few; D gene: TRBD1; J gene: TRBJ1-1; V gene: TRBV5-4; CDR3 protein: CASSLVGGLTEAFF; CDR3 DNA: TGTGCCAGCAGCTTAGTAGGGGGCCTAACTGAAGCTTTCTTT
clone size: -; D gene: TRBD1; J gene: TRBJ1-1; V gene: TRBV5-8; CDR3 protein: CASRVDRGHTEAFF; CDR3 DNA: TGTGCCAGCAGGGTGGACAGGGGACACACTGAAGCTTTCTTT
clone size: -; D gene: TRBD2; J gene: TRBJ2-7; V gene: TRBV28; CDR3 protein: CASSLLPLAGVSYEQYF; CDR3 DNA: TGTGCCAGCAGTTTACTCCCTCTAGCGGGGGTTTCCTACGAGCAGTACTTC
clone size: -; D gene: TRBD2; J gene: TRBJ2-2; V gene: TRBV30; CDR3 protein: CACRTSGKFANTGELFF; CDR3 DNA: TGTGCCTGTCGGACTAGCGGGAAATTTGCGAACACCGGGGAGCTGTTTTTT
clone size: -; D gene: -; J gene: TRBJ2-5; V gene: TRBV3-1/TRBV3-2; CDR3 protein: CASSHGGQETQYF; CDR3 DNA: TGTGCCAGCAGCCATGGAGGTCAAGAGACCCAGTACTTC
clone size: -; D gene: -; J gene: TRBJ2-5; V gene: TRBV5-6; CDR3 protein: CASSQMVLQETQYF; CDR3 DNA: TGTGCCAGCAGTCAAATGGTACTTCAAGAGACCCAGTACTTC
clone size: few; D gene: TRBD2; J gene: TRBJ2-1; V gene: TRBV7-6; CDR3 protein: CASSSKSGTSGNEQFF; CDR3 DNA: TGTGCCAGCAGCTCAAAATCCGGGACTAGCGGGAATGAGCAGTTCTTC
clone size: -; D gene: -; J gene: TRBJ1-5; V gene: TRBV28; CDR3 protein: CASSLDRSFNQPQHF; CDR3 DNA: TGTGCCAGCAGTTTAGACAGGAGTTTCAATCAGCCCCAGCATTTT
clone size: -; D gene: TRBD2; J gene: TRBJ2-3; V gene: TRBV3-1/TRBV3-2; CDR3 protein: CASSQGLAGETQYF; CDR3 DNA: TGTGCCAGCAGCCAAGGACTAGCGGGAGAGACGCAGTATTTT
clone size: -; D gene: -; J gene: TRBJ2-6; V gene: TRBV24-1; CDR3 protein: CATSDTGSGSGANVLTF; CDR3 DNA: TGTGCCACCAGTGATACGGGATCCGGGTCTGGGGCCAACGTCCTGACTTTC
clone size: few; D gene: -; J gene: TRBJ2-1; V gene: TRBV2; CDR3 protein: CASTTYADREQFF; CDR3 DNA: TGTGCCAGCACTACTTACGCCGACAGGGAGCAGTTCTTC
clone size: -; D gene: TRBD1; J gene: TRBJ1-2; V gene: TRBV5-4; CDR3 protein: CASSLPRQGGYGYTF; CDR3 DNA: TGTGCCAGCAGCTTGCCCCGACAGGGTGGCTATGGCTACACCTTC
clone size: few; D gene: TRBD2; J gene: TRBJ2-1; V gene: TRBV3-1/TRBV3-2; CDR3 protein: CASSQERLAGYNEQFF; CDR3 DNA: TGTGCCAGCAGCCAAGAACGACTAGCGGGTTACAATGAGCAGTTCTTC
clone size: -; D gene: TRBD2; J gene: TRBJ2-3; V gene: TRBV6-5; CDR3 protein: CASSIAGASTDTQYF; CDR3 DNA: TGTGCCAGCAGCATAGCGGGAGCCTCCACAGATACGCAGTATTTT
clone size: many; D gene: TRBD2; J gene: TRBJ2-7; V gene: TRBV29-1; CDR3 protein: CSVTSGRAYEQYF; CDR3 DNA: TGCAGCGTGACTAGCGGGAGGGCCTACGAGCAGTACTTC
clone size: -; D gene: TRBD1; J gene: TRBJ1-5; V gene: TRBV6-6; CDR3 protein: CASSRTDRSPPNQPQHF; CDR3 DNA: TGTGCCAGCAGTCGAACGGACAGGAGTCCTCCCAATCAGCCCCAGCATTTT
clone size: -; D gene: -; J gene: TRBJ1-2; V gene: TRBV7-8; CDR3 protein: CASSSWGGGYTF; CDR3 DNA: TGTGCCAGCAGCTCCTGGGGGGGTGGCTACACCTTC
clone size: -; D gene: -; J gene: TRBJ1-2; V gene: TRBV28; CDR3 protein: CASSSWGGPSWGYTF; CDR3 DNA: TGTGCCAGCAGTTCCTGGGGGGGACCCTCTTGGGGCTACACCTTC
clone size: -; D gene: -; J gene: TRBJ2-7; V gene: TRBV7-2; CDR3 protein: CASSSGHRYEQYF; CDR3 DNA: TGTGCCAGCAGCTCGGGACACCGCTACGAGCAGTACTTC
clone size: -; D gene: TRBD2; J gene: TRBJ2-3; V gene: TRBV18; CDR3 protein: CASSLREGTSTDTQYF; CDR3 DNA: TGTGCCAGCTCACTCCGGGAGGGGACAAGCACAGATACGCAGTATTTT
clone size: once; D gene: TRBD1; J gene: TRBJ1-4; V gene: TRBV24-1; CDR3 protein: CATSDSGTGNEKLFF; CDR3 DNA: TGTGCCACCAGTGACTCCGGGACAGGGAATGAAAAACTGTTTTTT
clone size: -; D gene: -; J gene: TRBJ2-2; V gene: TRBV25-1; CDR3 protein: CASSEEGTSNTGELFF; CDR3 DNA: TGTGCCAGCAGTGAGGAGGGAACATCGAACACCGGGGAGCTGTTTTTT
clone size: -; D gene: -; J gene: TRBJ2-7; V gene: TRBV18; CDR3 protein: CASSPLASSYEQYF; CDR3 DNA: TGTGCCAGCTCACCACTTGCGTCTTCCTACGAGCAGTACTTC
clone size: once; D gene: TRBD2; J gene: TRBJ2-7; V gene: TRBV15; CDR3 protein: CATSSLTSGIKEQYF; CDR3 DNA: TGTGCCACCAGCAGTTTGACTAGCGGCATCAAAGAGCAGTACTTC
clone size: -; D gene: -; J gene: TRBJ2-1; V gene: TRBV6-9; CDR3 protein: CASSYGGSGPNEQFF; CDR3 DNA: TGTGCCAGCAGTTATGGGGGGTCAGGCCCGAATGAGCAGTTCTTC